The sequence of this T cell receptor (beta chain) was determined in a study of early T cells in non-severe SARS-CoV-2 infection. Background on the study: With bulk RNA from unsorted whole blood as input, sequencing yielded unpaired chains.

This clonotype turned up a few times. Its antigen is not known. Findings and caveats of the study: The matching step, a VDJdb search, favored anti-spike CD8 responses and missed private and CD4 specificities.

Unique molecular identifiers were added to individual cDNA molecules. MiXCR, applied by TCRdb to the 5' RACE reads, yields one record per CDR3 protein. The sample consists of just over 95,000 distinct CDR3 sequences, approximately 10% of them appearing once. With 7 bases clipped from V and 4 bases from J, the junction kept 4 bases outside the gene matches. The CDR3 spans 14 residues. The germline gives CDR1 MDHEN, CDR2 SYDVKM. The material was whole blood, obtained at baseline. The source is an adult who was a healthcare worker with PCR-confirmed SARS-CoV-2 infection or an uninfected control (not recorded which). This chain uses TRBV28 with TRBJ2-2; TRBD1 matches at 9 bases. CDR3 sequence reads: CASKTTGGTGELFF. CDR3 in DNA: TGTGCCAGCAAAACGACAGGGGGCACCGGGGAGCTGTTTTTT.